This T cell receptor (beta chain) comes out of a study of CD8 T cells in ankylosing spondylitis. Notes on this clonotype: The antigen is not known.

Quantitative barcoded 5'-RACE was used to prepare TCR beta libraries. TCRdb processed the 5' RACE reads anew with MiXCR; each CDR3 protein has one entry. The top ten hold about 28% of the sample, which has 180,000 or so distinct CDR3 sequences, 11% seen once. The CDR3 runs to 15 residues. Germline V gene data show CDR1 as SGHRS and CDR2 as YFSETQ. With V trimmed by 6 bases and J by 5 bases, 10 bases remained unmatched. Overall study findings and caveats: A motif in TCR beta, a set of roughly eight highly homologous variants, appeared characteristic of ankylosing spondylitis blood. According to the report, clones linked to the disease were significantly enriched in matched synovial fluid samples taken from ankylosing spondylitis patients. Reactive arthritis synovial fluid and blood were previously reported to contain some motif variants.

J is TRBJ2-1 and V is TRBV5-1; 8 bases fit TRBD2. Source material: blood, either unsorted or a sorted T cell fraction (not recorded which). The clonotype was recovered from a male donor with ankylosing spondylitis or in good health (not recorded which). The CDR3 nucleotides are TGCGCCAGCAAGGCTCAGGCGGGAGGAAACAATGAGCAGTTCTTC. Its protein product is CASKAQAGGNNEQFF.